This TCR beta chain is drawn from a study of immune heterogeneity within non-small cell lung tumors. Bulk tumor genomic DNA was the template, and each sample received 450 to 750 ng. Doctors removed several biopsies from each primary tumor during surgery, keeping them far apart. Surgery that was curative in intent was performed on patients with untreated, newly diagnosed non-small cell lung cancer. This clonotype was seen more than once but under ten times. TCR beta CDR3 was amplified by multiplex PCR using 32 V and 13 J primers. MiXCR, applied by TCRdb to the multiplex PCR reads, yields one record per CDR3 protein. The sample lists 2,800 or so distinct CDR3 sequences, approximately 48% occurring once. The TCR sequence derives from a woman in her sixties with non-small cell lung cancer. Material: lung tumor tissue.

The CDR3 nucleotides read TGCGCCAGCAGGGGGACAGGGGGCAGTAACTATGGCTACACCTTC. Amino acid sequence: CASRGTGGSNYGYTF. This chain uses TRBV5-1 with TRBJ1-2, with TRBD1 matching 12 bases. V lost 5 bases to trimming and J lost 1 base; unmatched junction nucleotides: 3. This CDR3 contains 15 residues. The germline gives CDR1 SGHRS, CDR2 YFSETQ.